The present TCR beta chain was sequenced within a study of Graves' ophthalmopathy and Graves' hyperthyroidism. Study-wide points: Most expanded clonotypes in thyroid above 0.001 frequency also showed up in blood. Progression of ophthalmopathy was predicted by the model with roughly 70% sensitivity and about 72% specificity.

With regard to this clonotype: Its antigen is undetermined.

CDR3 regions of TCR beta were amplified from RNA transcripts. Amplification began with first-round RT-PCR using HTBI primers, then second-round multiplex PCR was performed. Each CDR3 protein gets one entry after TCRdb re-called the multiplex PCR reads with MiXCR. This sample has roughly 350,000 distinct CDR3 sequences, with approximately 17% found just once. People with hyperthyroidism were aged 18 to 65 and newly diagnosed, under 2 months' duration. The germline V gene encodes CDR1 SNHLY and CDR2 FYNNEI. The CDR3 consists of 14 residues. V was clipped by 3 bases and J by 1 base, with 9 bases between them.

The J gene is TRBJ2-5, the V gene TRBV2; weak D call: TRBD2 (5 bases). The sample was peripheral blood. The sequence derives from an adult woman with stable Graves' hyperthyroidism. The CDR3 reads CASSERDLQETQYF. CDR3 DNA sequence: TGTGCCAGCAGTGAGAGGGATCTCCAAGAGACCCAGTACTTC. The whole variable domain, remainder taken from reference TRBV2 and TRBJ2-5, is EPEVTQTPSHQVTQMGQEVILRCVPISNHLYFYWYRQILGQKVEFLVSFYNNEISEKSEIFDDQFSVERPDGSNFTLKIRSTKLEDSAMYFCASSERDLQETQYFGPGTRLLVL.